A selection of T cell receptor beta chains follows, all from one sample in a study of T cells in Graves' hyperthyroidism and ophthalmopathy. Each CDR3 protein is one row after TCRdb ran MiXCR on the multiplex PCR reads. The table lists about 270,000 distinct CDR3 sequences, 25% to 30% of them singletons. The sequencing sample was made of blood. These receptors came from a man aged 35 to 55 with Graves' hyperthyroidism that later progressed to Graves' ophthalmopathy. CDR3s include the opening cysteine and the closing phenylalanine or tryptophan. Fields, in order: D gene, V gene, J gene, CDR3 protein. D genes are given only for firm matches.

d_call: .
v_call: TRBV19
j_call: TRBJ2-7
cdr3_aa: CASRPTGLTEQYF

d_call: .
v_call: TRBV6-2/TRBV6-3
j_call: TRBJ1-5
cdr3_aa: CASRLRRSTLFNQPQHF

d_call: .
v_call: TRBV12-3/TRBV12-4
j_call: TRBJ2-2
cdr3_aa: CASAEGGSNTGELFF

d_call: .
v_call: TRBV5-6
j_call: TRBJ2-3
cdr3_aa: CASSQRLVTTDTQYF

d_call: .
v_call: TRBV6-1
j_call: TRBJ1-1
cdr3_aa: CASRFRGGNTEAFF

d_call: TRBD1
v_call: TRBV20-1
j_call: TRBJ2-7
cdr3_aa: CSVPGQGRYEQYF

d_call: TRBD1
v_call: TRBV20-1
j_call: TRBJ1-1
cdr3_aa: CSARRDRVGNTEAFF

d_call: .
v_call: TRBV3-1
j_call: TRBJ2-4
cdr3_aa: CASSQDMIGAKNIQYF

d_call: .
v_call: TRBV27
j_call: TRBJ1-2
cdr3_aa: CASSPQVYLSGYTF

d_call: .
v_call: TRBV24-1
j_call: TRBJ2-2
cdr3_aa: CAISPGWTGELFF

d_call: .
v_call: TRBV6-5
j_call: TRBJ2-7
cdr3_aa: CASSYGVYEQYF

d_call: .
v_call: TRBV24-1
j_call: TRBJ2-5
cdr3_aa: CATSDTDSPPETQYF

d_call: .
v_call: TRBV18
j_call: TRBJ2-6
cdr3_aa: CASSPPQPGANVLTF

d_call: .
v_call: TRBV11-3
j_call: TRBJ2-2
cdr3_aa: CASSLDSGASSGELFF

d_call: .
v_call: TRBV6-2/TRBV6-3
j_call: TRBJ1-2
cdr3_aa: CASSKEPIGYGYTF

d_call: .
v_call: TRBV6-5
j_call: TRBJ2-5
cdr3_aa: CASSYMELGGRTQYF

d_call: .
v_call: TRBV29-1
j_call: TRBJ1-2
cdr3_aa: CSVEEDSAPNYGYTF

d_call: TRBD1
v_call: TRBV27
j_call: TRBJ2-5
cdr3_aa: CASRRQGVETQYF

d_call: .
v_call: TRBV6-1
j_call: TRBJ1-1
cdr3_aa: CASSHTVGVTEAFF

d_call: TRBD1
v_call: TRBV5-8
j_call: TRBJ2-7
cdr3_aa: CASSLRTGGSYEQYF

d_call: .
v_call: TRBV20-1
j_call: TRBJ2-7
cdr3_aa: CSAPLPLVWEQYF

d_call: .
v_call: TRBV6-1
j_call: TRBJ1-2
cdr3_aa: CASSEIWGGGGYTF